The 12 T cell receptor beta chains in this list originate from one sample, sequenced in a study of identical twins. MiXCR was run by TCRdb on the 5' RACE reads, yielding one entry per CDR3 protein. The sample gives fewer than 900,000 distinct CDR3 sequences, roughly 18% of which show up once; around 12% is in the top ten. The data also belong to a second study, concerning T cells expressing NK-cell markers.

Sequencing was performed on PBMCs. These receptors were obtained from a woman aged 18-29 years in good health.

The chain links TRBV6-1 to TRBJ2-7; the D call may be TRBD1 or TRBD2 (6 bases each). CDR1 is MNHNS and CDR2 is SASEGT in the germline V gene. The CDR3 covers 14 residues. V lost 7 bases, J lost 1 base, and 14 bases lay in between. The chain's CDR3 is CASMVRGTSYEQYF. DNA for the CDR3: TGTGCCAGCATGGTCCGGGGGACATCCTACGAGCAGTACTTC.

The chain uses TRBV29-1 and TRBJ2-1, with D tentatively TRBD2 (6 bases). Trimming shortened V by 7 bases and J by 4 bases, and 20 bases separated the two germline ends. The CDR3 is 15 residues long. Per the germline V gene, CDR1 is SQVTM and CDR2 is ANQGSEA. The CDR3 DNA is TGCAGCGCCAGAAGCGGGCGGGGTGCTTACAATGAGCAGTTCTTC. This codes for CSARSGRGAYNEQFF.

This clonotype was recorded many times. The genes are TRBV12-3 or TRBV12-4 and TRBJ2-1, with 8 bases matching TRBD2. Trimming took 8 bases from V and 7 from J; bases not matched to a gene: 13. The CDR3 runs to 15 residues. CDR3 in DNA: TGTGCCAGCGTACTCGGGACTAGTCCCTGGAATGAGCAGTTCTTC. This encodes CASVLGTSPWNEQFF.

V gene TRBV7-9 combines with J gene TRBJ2-7; TRBD1 agrees at 9 bases. J was trimmed by 5 bases and V by 2 bases; bases with no gene match: 10. CDR1 and CDR2 from the germline V gene are SEHNR and FQNEAQ (reference sequence). The CDR3 consists of 16 residues. As DNA, the CDR3 is TGTGCCAGCAGCTTACGGACCGGGACAGGGTCCAACGAGCAGTACTTC. Encoded protein: CASSLRTGTGSNEQYF.

This chain connects TRBV7-9 to TRBJ2-1, with TRBD2 identical over 7 bases. Germline V gives CDR1 SEHNR, CDR2 FQNEAQ (reference sequence). Unmatched junction bases numbered 8, after V lost 2 bases and J lost 7 bases. The CDR3 loop spans 15 amino acids. The DNA for the CDR3 is TGTGCCAGCAGCTTATGGTCGGCGCGGGGGAATGAGCAGTTCTTC. This translates into CASSLWSARGNEQFF. The full variable domain, completed using reference TRBV7-9 and TRBJ2-1, is DTGVSQNPRHKITKRGQNVTFRCDPISEHNRLYWYRQTLGQGPEFLTYFQNEAQLEKSRLLSDRFSAERPKGSFSTLEIQRTEQGDSAMYLCASSLWSARGNEQFFGPGTRLTVL.

CDR3 sequence reads: CSAPPYGYTF. Here the CDR3 DNA reads TGCAGTGCCCCTCCCTATGGCTACACCTTC. The chain is built from TRBV20-1 and TRBJ1-2; D is unclear. V dropped 6 bases and J dropped 4 bases, with 6 bases sitting between them. CDR1 is DFQATT, CDR2 SNEGSKA, per germline (reference sequence). The CDR3 runs to 10 residues.

The rearrangement joins TRBV12-3 or TRBV12-4 to TRBJ2-7; 8 bases are a match to TRBD2. There are 14 residues in the CDR3. The ends lost 3 bases at V and 2 bases at J; junction bases unmatched: 3. CDR3: CASSFGGRPYEQYF. The CDR3 bases are TGTGCCAGCAGTTTCGGCGGGAGGCCCTACGAGCAGTACTTC.

This clonotype came up many times. The J gene is TRBJ1-5, the V gene TRBV9, with 8 bases lining up with TRBD1. This CDR3 spans 15 amino acids. The V segment lost 3 bases and the J segment 3 bases; nucleotides outside the gene matches: 5. CDR1 and CDR2 (germline): SGDLS, YYNGEE. DNA for the CDR3: TGTGCCAGCAGCGAGACAGGGGACCCCAATCAGCCCCAGCATTTT. Encoded protein: CASSETGDPNQPQHF.

This clonotype was picked up many times. This rearrangement joins TRBV29-1 to TRBJ2-1; D ambiguous. V was clipped by 6 bases and J by 5 bases, with 11 bases between them. Germline V gives CDR1 SQVTM, CDR2 ANQGSEA. The CDR3 is 12 amino acids. Written as DNA, the CDR3 is TGCAGCGTCCTTAGAGCTCACAATGAGCAGTTCTTC. Protein: CSVLRAHNEQFF.

This clonotype has just a few counts. The rearrangement joins TRBV20-1 to TRBJ2-2; 8 bases are shared with TRBD1. V gave up 6 bases and J gave up 4 bases; unmatched junction bases: 10. Germline values: CDR1 DFQATT, CDR2 SNEGSKA (reference sequence). The CDR3 loop spans 15 amino acids. The CDR3 nucleotides read TGCAGTGCCCAGTCGGCAGGGGGCTTCACCGGGGAGCTGTTTTTT. Translated: CSAQSAGGFTGELFF.

The table lists this clonotype with many counts. V and J are TRBV20-1 and TRBJ2-7; D remains ambiguous. V lost 5 bases and J lost 1, with 12 bases in between. This CDR3 region has 13 residues. Germline CDR1 and CDR2: DFQATT and SNEGSKA (reference sequence). CDR3 protein: CSAGFPTSYEQYF. The CDR3 DNA is TGCAGTGCTGGGTTCCCCACTTCCTACGAGCAGTACTTC.

The genes are TRBV6-1 and TRBJ2-2; D remains unclear. Germline V gene data show CDR1 as MNHNS and CDR2 as SASEGT. V was trimmed by 5 bases and J by 2 bases, leaving 15 bases between them. The CDR3 runs 16 residues. The CDR3 DNA reads as TGTGCCAGCAGTCCCCAAATTCGGACCAACACCGGGGAGCTGTTTTTT. This sequence encodes CASSPQIRTNTGELFF.